These 16 T cell receptor beta chains were sequenced from one sample in a study of beta chain features in type 1 diabetes (dated by TCRdb to 2016 to 2018). The receptor library was made with the immunoSEQ multiplex PCR assay. The High Capacity cDNA Reverse Transcription Kit was used to reverse transcribe all of the isolated RNA, meaning that expressed TCRB transcripts were what got sequenced. Entries here come from immuneACCESS through TCRdb and include only in-frame sequences with V and J called. Some clones fail to appear in such tables; in the studies checked, an unresolved V gene covers under half of the shortfall, and the cause of the remainder is unknown. This sample holds 450,000 to 600,000 clones; approximately 30% were observed only once. 0.05% to 0.065% of the sample belongs to the ten largest clones. The sequencing input was naive CD4+ T cells from blood. Taken with the paper, the label for cell subset or site translates to: true naive CD4+ T cells. The receptors derive from a young man in good health.

In its sample, this clone was seen a few times. The gene calls are TRBV30 and TRBJ2-7; 9 bases map to TRBD1. The trim removed 5 bases at V and 5 bases at J, leaving 10 bases unmatched. CDR3 length: 14 residues. Germline values: CDR1 GTSNPN, CDR2 SVGIG (reference sequence). Here the CDR3 reads CAWDPGTGFHEQYF. The CDR3 coding sequence is TGTGCCTGGGACCCCGGGACAGGGTTCCACGAGCAGTACTTC.

The V call is TRBV2, the J call TRBJ1-4; TRBD1 matches at 9 bases. Germline CDR1 SNHLY, CDR2 FYNNEI. The CDR3 extends over 14 amino acids. J gave up 6 bases and V 2 bases, and 1 base lay outside the gene matches. CDR3 in amino acids: CASSERQGDEKLFF. The CDR3 coding sequence is TGTGCCAGCAGTGAACGACAGGGGGATGAAAAACTGTTTTTT.

The chain uses TRBV7-3 and TRBJ2-1, with a weak D call TRBD1 (6 bases). From germline, CDR1 is SGHTA and CDR2 FQGTGA. The CDR3 loop spans 14 amino acids. V lost 5 bases to trimming and J lost 3 bases, with 11 bases between them. As DNA, the CDR3 is TGTGCCAGCAGCGATACAGGGATCTACAATGAGCAGTTCTTC. The encoded protein is CASSDTGIYNEQFF.

There are a few counts of this clone. The chain links TRBV30 to TRBJ2-1, with a possible D match to TRBD1 (6 bases). V lost 0 bases and J lost 2, with 11 bases in between. Germline values: CDR1 GTSNPN, CDR2 SVGIG (reference sequence). This CDR3 region has 15 residues. The CDR3 spells CAWSVNGGAYNEQFF. CDR3 sequence (DNA): TGTGCCTGGAGTGTAAATGGGGGCGCCTACAATGAGCAGTTCTTC.

The chain has TRBV30 and TRBJ2-1; D is unresolved. Germline lookup yields CDR1 GTSNPN and CDR2 SVGIG (reference sequence). Trimming cost V 2 bases and J 6 bases, with 8 bases left between them. The CDR3 is made up of 12 amino acids. CDR3 protein: CAWSRSPNEQFF. As DNA, the CDR3 is TGTGCCTGGAGTAGGAGTCCCAATGAGCAGTTCTTC.

This rearrangement joins TRBV10-3 to TRBJ2-3; D ambiguous. The CDR3 has 12 residues. The ends were cut back, 2 bases at V and 10 bases at J, with 10 bases in the middle. Germline V gene sequence: CDR1 ENHRY, CDR2 SYGVKD. The CDR3 bases are TGTGCCATCAGTGAGGCCGGGCCGTCGCAGTATTTT. Encoded protein: CAISEAGPSQYF.

V is TRBV9 and J is TRBJ1-1; tentatively, D is TRBD1 (6 bases). The CDR3 runs to 15 residues. Germline V gene sequence: CDR1 SGDLS, CDR2 YYNGEE. The V gene lost 4 bases and the J gene lost 0 bases, with 13 bases spanning the gap. CDR3 loop: CASSNGQIMNTEAFF. The CDR3 DNA is TGTGCCAGCAGCAACGGACAGATCATGAACACTGAAGCTTTCTTT.

This clone was recorded a few times. The chain employs TRBV7-2 and TRBJ2-5, with 9 bases matching TRBD2. The CDR3 has 14 amino acids. From germline, CDR1 is SGHTA and CDR2 FQGNSA. The V gene end was trimmed by 3 bases and the J gene end by 5 bases; junction bases not matched to a gene: 4. CDR3 sequence reads: CASSFLAGGETQYF. The CDR3 DNA reads TGTGCCAGCAGCTTTCTTGCGGGAGGGGAGACCCAGTACTTC. The whole variable domain, filled in from reference TRBV7-2 and TRBJ2-5, reads GAGVSQSPSNKVTEKGKDVELRCDPISGHTALYWYRQSLGQGLEFLIYFQGNSAPDKSGLPSDRFSAERTGGSVSTLTIQRTQQEDSAVYLCASSFLAGGETQYFGPGTRLLVL.

The gene calls are TRBV13 and TRBJ2-5, with 11 bases fitting TRBD2. The CDR3 is 16 residues long. V shed 1 base, J shed 4 bases, and the junction held 5 bases outside the gene matches. Germline-derived CDR1 and CDR2 are PRHDT and FYEKMQ (reference sequence). CDR3 coding DNA: TGTGCCAGCAGCTTAGTAACTAGCGGGAGAGGAGAGACCCAGTACTTC. Translated, it gives CASSLVTSGRGETQYF.

J is TRBJ2-7 and V is TRBV7-3; 8 bases line up with TRBD1. Germline trimming cut 5 bases from V and 3 bases from J; bases unmatched to any gene: 9. CDR1 and CDR2 (germline): SGHTA, FQGTGA. The CDR3 covers 15 residues. The CDR3 here is CASSPTSQGDYEQYF. DNA for the CDR3: TGTGCCAGCAGCCCAACATCACAGGGGGACTACGAGCAGTACTTC.

CDR3 coding DNA: TGTGCCAGCAGCGCAGAGAGACGACAGGGCCTCTACGAGCAGTACTTC. Encoded protein: CASSAERRQGLYEQYF. V gene TRBV9 combines with J gene TRBJ2-7, with 7 bases identical to TRBD1. The germline CDR1 and CDR2 sequences are SGDLS and YYNGEE. Unmatched junction bases numbered 12, after V lost 3 bases and J lost 3 bases. The length of the CDR3 is 16 residues.

This clone came up a few times. The rearrangement links TRBV30 to TRBJ1-4; D call uncertain. The germline V gene encodes CDR1 GTSNPN and CDR2 SVGIG (reference sequence). Trimming removed 0 bases from V and 6 bases from J, with 11 bases in between. The CDR3 has 14 residues. The chain's CDR3 is CAWSVARRDEKLFF. The CDR3 region has the DNA TGTGCCTGGAGTGTAGCTAGGCGGGATGAAAAACTGTTTTTT. The variable domain in full, completed from reference TRBV30 and TRBJ1-4, reads SQTIHQWPATLVQPVGSPLSLECTVEGTSNPNLYWYRQAAGRGLQLLFYSVGIGQISSEVPQNLSASRPQDRQFILSSKKLLLSDSGFYLCAWSVARRDEKLFFGSGTQLSVL.

The rearrangement uses TRBV7-9 and TRBJ2-5; D might be TRBD1 or TRBD2, each matching 5 bases. Germline V gene sequence: CDR1 SEHNR, CDR2 FQNEAQ (reference sequence). Trimming shortened V by 5 bases and J by 3 bases, and 19 bases separated the two germline ends. This CDR3 is 16 amino acids long. The DNA of the CDR3 is TGTGCCAGCAGCCTAGGCCGTGGGACGGCTAAAGAGACCCAGTACTTC. It specifies CASSLGRGTAKETQYF. Together with reference TRBV7-9 and TRBJ2-5, the CDR3 gives the full variable domain: DTGVSQNPRHKITKRGQNVTFRCDPISEHNRLYWYRQTLGQGPEFLTYFQNEAQLEKSRLLSDRFSAERPKGSFSTLEIQRTEQGDSAMYLCASSLGRGTAKETQYFGPGTRLLVL.

This sequence joins TRBV30 and TRBJ1-3, with D perhaps TRBD1 (5 bases). V shed 0 bases and J shed 11 bases, with 20 bases lying between them. The CDR3 totals 15 residues. CDR1 is GTSNPN and CDR2 is SVGIG in the germline V gene (reference sequence). For the CDR3, the DNA is TGTGCCTGGAGTGTACTCCTTCGGCTCGAGGGACCCATATATTTT. This gives the protein CAWSVLLRLEGPIYF. The complete variable domain, with remaining parts taken from reference TRBV30 and TRBJ1-3, reads SQTIHQWPATLVQPVGSPLSLECTVEGTSNPNLYWYRQAAGRGLQLLFYSVGIGQISSEVPQNLSASRPQDRQFILSSKKLLLSDSGFYLCAWSVLLRLEGPIYFGEGSWLTVV.

Concerning this clone: The sample holds other DNA sequences that translate to the same CDR3. V is TRBV5-6 and J is TRBJ1-5; D is possibly TRBD1 (5 bases). The CDR3 covers 14 residues. Germline lookup yields CDR1 SGHDT and CDR2 YYEEEE. Deletions cut 0 bases from V and 4 bases from J, with 8 bases between. The CDR3 loop reads CASSLGQPNQPQHF. The CDR3 DNA follows: TGTGCCAGCAGCTTGGGACAGCCGAATCAGCCCCAGCATTTT.

This clone was detected once. The chain joins TRBV7-6 to TRBJ2-1; TRBD1 is a possible D gene (6 bases). The germline V gene has CDR1 SGHVS and CDR2 FNYEAQ. V lost 5 bases to trimming and J lost 7 bases, with 18 bases between them. The CDR3 consists of 15 residues. In DNA, the CDR3 is TGTGCCAGCAGCCCCAGGGCAGGGGTCTTGAATGAGCAGTTCTTC. Protein product: CASSPRAGVLNEQFF.